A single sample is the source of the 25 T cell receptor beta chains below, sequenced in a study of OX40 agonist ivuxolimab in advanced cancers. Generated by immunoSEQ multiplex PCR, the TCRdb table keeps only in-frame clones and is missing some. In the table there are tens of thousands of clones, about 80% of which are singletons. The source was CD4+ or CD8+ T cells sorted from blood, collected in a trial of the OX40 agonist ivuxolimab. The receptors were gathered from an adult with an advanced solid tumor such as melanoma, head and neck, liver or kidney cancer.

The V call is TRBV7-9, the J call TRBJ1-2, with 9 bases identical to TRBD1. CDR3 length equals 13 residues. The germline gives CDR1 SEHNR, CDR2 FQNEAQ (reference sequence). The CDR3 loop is CVTRQGVNYGYTF. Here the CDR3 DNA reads TGTGTAACCAGACAGGGGGTTAACTATGGCTACACCTTC.

CDR3 amino acids: CASSRISRQPQHF. CDR3 nucleotides: TGTGCCAGCAGCCGAATCAGTCGGCAGCCCCAGCATTTT. The chain recombines TRBV7-2 with TRBJ1-5, with D unresolved. CDR1 SGHTA and CDR2 FQGNSA come from the germline V gene. The CDR3 sequence is 13 residues long. V lost 5 bases and J lost 7, with 12 bases in between.

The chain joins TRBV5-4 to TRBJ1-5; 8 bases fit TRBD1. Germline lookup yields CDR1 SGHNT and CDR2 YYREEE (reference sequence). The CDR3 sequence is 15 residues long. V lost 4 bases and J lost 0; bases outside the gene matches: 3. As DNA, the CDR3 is TGTGCCAGCAGCCAGGGACAGGATAGCAATCAGCCCCAGCATTTT. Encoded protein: CASSQGQDSNQPQHF.

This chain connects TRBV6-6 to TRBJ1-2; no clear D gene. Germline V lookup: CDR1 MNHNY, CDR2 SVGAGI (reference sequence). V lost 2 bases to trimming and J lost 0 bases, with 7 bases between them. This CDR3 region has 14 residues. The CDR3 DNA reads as TGTGCCAGCAGTTACCCCACAGCTAACTATGGCTACACCTTC. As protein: CASSYPTANYGYTF.

CDR3 protein: CASSHRALRGGTEAFF. Here the CDR3 DNA reads TGTGCCAGCAGCCACCGGGCCCTCCGAGGTGGCACTGAAGCTTTCTTT. The chain joins TRBV6-6 to TRBJ1-1; D unresolved. The CDR3 contains 16 residues. Trimming shortened V by 6 bases and J by 4 bases, and 21 bases separated the two germline ends. Germline V lookup: CDR1 MNHNY, CDR2 SVGAGI (reference sequence).

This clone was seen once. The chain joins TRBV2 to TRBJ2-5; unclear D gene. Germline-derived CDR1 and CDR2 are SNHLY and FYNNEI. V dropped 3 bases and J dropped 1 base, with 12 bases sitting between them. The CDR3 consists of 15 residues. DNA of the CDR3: TGTGCCAGCAGTGATAGTCAGGTTTTCCAAGAGACCCAGTACTTC. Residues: CASSDSQVFQETQYF. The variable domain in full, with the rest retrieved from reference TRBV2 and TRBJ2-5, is EPEVTQTPSHQVTQMGQEVILRCVPISNHLYFYWYRQILGQKVEFLVSFYNNEISEKSEIFDDQFSVERPDGSNFTLKIRSTKLEDSAMYFCASSDSQVFQETQYFGPGTRLLVL.

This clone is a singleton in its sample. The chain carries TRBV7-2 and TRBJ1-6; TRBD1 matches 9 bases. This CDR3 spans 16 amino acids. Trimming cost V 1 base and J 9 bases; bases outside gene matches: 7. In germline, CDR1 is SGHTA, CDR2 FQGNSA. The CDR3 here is CASSLDHRGLGSPLHF. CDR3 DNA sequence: TGTGCCAGCAGCTTAGACCACAGGGGGCTCGGTTCACCCCTCCACTTT.

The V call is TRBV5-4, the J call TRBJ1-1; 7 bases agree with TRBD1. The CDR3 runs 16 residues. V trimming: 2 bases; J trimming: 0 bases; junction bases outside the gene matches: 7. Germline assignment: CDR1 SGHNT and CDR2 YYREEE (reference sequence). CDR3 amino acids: CASSLSGQRLNTEAFF. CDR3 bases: TGTGCCAGCAGCTTATCGGGACAGAGACTGAACACTGAAGCTTTCTTT.

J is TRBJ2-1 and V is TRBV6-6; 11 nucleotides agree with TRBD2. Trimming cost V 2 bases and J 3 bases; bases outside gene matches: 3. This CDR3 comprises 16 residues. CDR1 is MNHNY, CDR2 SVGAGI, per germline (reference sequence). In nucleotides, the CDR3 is TGTGCCAGCAGTTACGGTACTAGCGGGGGCTACAATGAGCAGTTCTTC. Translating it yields CASSYGTSGGYNEQFF.

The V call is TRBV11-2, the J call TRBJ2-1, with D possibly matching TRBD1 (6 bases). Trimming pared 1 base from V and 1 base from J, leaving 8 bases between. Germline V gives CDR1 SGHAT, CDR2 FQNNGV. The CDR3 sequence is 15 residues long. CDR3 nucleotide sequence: TGTGCCAGCAGCTTAGGGCAGGGGTCCTACAATGAGCAGTTCTTC. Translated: CASSLGQGSYNEQFF.

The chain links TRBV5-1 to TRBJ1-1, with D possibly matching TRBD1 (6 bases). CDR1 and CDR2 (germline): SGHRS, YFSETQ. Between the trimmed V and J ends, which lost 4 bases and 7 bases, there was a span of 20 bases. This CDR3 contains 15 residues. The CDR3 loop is CASSRGGYGGGEAFF. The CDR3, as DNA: TGCGCCAGCAGCAGGGGTGGGTACGGGGGCGGTGAAGCTTTCTTT.

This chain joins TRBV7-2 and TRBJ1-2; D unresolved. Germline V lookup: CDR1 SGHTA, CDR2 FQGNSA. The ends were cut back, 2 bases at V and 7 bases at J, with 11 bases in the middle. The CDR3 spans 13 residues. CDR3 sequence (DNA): TGTGCCAGCAGCTTATCTGCAGGAATTGGCTACACCTTC. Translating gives CASSLSAGIGYTF. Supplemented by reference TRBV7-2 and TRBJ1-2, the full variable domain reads GAGVSQSPSNKVTEKGKDVELRCDPISGHTALYWYRQSLGQGLEFLIYFQGNSAPDKSGLPSDRFSAERTGGSVSTLTIQRTQQEDSAVYLCASSLSAGIGYTFGSGTRLTVV.

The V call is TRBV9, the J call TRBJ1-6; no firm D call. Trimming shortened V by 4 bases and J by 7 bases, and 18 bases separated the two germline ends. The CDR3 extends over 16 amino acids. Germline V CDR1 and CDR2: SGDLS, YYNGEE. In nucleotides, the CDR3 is TGTGCCAGCAGCCCGAGATGGGGAGGCGAGAATTCACCCCTCCACTTT. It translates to CASSPRWGGENSPLHF.

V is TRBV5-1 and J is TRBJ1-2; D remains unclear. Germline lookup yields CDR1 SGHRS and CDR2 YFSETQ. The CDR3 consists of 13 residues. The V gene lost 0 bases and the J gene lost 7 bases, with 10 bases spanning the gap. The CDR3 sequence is CASSLAEGIGYTF. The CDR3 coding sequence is TGCGCCAGCAGCTTGGCCGAAGGGATTGGCTACACCTTC.

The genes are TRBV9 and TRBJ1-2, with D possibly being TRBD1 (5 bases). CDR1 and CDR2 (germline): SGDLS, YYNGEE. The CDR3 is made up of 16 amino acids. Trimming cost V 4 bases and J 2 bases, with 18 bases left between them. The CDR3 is CASSIPGEGPNYGYTF. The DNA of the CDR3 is TGTGCCAGCAGCATCCCCGGGGAGGGGCCAAACTATGGCTACACCTTC.

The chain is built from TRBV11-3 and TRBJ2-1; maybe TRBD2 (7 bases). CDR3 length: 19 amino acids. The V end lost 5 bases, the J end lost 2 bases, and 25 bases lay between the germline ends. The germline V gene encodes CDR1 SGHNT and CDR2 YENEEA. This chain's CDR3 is CASSPDRFAAGAAYNEQFF. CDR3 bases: TGTGCCAGCAGCCCAGACCGTTTTGCGGCGGGGGCTGCCTACAATGAGCAGTTCTTC.

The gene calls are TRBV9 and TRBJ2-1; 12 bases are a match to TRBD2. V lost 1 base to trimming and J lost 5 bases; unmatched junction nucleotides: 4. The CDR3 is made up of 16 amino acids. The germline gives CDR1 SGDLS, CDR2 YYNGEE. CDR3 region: CASSVRLAGVNNEQFF. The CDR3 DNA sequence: TGTGCCAGCAGCGTAAGACTAGCGGGGGTAAACAATGAGCAGTTCTTC.

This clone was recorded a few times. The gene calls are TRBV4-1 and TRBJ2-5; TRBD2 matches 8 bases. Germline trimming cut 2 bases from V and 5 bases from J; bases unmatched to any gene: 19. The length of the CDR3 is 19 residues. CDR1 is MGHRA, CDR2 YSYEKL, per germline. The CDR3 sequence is CASSQRQDLAGWSGETQYF. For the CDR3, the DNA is TGCGCCAGCAGCCAACGACAAGACTTAGCGGGGTGGAGCGGGGAGACCCAGTACTTC.

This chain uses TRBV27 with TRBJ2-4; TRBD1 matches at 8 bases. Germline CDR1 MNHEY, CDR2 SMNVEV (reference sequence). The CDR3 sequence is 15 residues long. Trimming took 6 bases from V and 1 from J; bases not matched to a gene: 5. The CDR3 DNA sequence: TGTGCCAGCAGGACAGGGGCTACGGCCAAAAACATTCAGTACTTC. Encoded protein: CASRTGATAKNIQYF.

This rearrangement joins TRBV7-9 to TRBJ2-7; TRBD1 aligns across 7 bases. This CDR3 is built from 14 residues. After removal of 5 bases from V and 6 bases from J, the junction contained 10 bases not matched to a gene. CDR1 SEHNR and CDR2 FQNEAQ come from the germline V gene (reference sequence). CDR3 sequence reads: CASSQPANRGEQYF. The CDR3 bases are TGTGCCAGCAGCCAGCCCGCTAACAGGGGCGAGCAGTACTTC.

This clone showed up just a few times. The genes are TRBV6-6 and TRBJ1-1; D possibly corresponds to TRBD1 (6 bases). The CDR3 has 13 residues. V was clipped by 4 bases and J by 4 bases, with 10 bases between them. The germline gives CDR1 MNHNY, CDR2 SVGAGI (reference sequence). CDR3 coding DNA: TGTGCCAGCAGTTCCCGGGGGCGCACTGAAGCTTTCTTT. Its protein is CASSSRGRTEAFF.

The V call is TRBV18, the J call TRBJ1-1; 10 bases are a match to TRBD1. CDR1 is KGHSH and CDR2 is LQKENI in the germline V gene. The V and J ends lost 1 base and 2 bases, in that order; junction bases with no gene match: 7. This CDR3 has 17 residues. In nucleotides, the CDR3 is TGTGCCAGCTCACCACGACAGGGGGCGGGGGGTAACACTGAAGCTTTCTTT. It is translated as CASSPRQGAGGNTEAFF.

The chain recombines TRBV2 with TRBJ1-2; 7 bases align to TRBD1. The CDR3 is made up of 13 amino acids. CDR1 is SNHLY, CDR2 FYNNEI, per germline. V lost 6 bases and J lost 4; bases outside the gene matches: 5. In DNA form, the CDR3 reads TGTGCCAGCAGCGGGGACAGCTTCTATGGCTACACCTTC. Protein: CASSGDSFYGYTF.

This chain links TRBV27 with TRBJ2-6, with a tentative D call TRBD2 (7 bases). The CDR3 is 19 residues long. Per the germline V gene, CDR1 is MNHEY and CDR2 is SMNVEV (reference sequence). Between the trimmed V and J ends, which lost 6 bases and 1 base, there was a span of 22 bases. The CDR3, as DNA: TGTGCCAGCAGCTCCGACGGGATCAGGGGAGGGTCTGGGGCCAACGTCCTGACTTTC. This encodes CASSSDGIRGGSGANVLTF.

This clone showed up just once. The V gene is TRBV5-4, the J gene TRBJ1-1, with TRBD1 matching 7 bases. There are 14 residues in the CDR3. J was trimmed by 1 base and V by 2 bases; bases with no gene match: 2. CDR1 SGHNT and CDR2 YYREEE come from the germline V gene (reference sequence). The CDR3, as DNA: TGTGCCAGCAGCTTTGGGGACAGGAACACTGAAGCTTTCTTT. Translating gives CASSFGDRNTEAFF.